The next 3 T cell receptor beta chains were all read from a single sample in a study of CD8 T cells in ankylosing spondylitis. One entry per CDR3 protein, called by TCRdb with MiXCR from the 5' RACE reads. The sample holds 150,000 to 250,000 distinct CDR3 sequences, more than 10% seen once. The source material was blood, either unsorted or a sorted T cell fraction (not recorded which). All receptors come from a male donor with ankylosing spondylitis or in good health (not recorded which).

This clonotype has at least ten counts. The J gene is TRBJ1-1, the V gene TRBV21-1. TRBV21-1 is recorded as a pseudogene. The CDR3 contains 14 residues. CDR3 amino acids: CASSIRPKSDEAFF. CDR3 coding DNA: TGTGCCAGCAGCATACGGCCCAAAAGCGATGAAGCTTTCTTT.

This clonotype has only one observation. A much larger clone is a single base away; this may be a read error. The conserved closing phenylalanine or tryptophan is absent in this CDR3, likely reflecting a read error. The rearrangement uses TRBV20-1 and TRBJ2-7; TRBD2 is a possible D gene (7 bases). The CDR3 is 16 residues long. Per the germline V gene, CDR1 is DFQATT and CDR2 is SNEGSKA (reference sequence). V lost 1 base and J 0 bases, leaving 16 bases between the germline ends. In nucleotides, the CDR3 is TGCAGTGCTAGAGGGGGGGGGCGGCGGTACTCCTACGAGCAGTACCTC. The encoded protein is CSARGGGRRYSYEQYL.

This clonotype turned up a few times. The chain employs TRBV4-1 and TRBJ2-7, with unresolved D. Germline assignment: CDR1 MGHRA and CDR2 YSYEKL. V lost 2 bases to trimming and J lost 4 bases, with 9 bases between them. This CDR3 has 13 amino acids. CDR3: CASSQWARYEQYF. CDR3 coding DNA: TGCGCCAGCAGCCAATGGGCCCGTTACGAGCAGTACTTC.